The 6 T cell receptor beta chains given below trace back to one sample, sequenced in a study of CD8+ T cells in alopecia areata. Specified treatment: oral pan-JAK inhibitor, 5-10 mg twice daily. Isolated RNA was reverse transcribed into cDNA used as the sequencing template. Sequencing was performed with immunoSEQ multiplex PCR; in TCRdb, only in-frame clones are kept and a portion is missing. The sample includes 95,000 to 110,000 clones, roughly 84% seen only once; the top ten take around a quarter. Sequenced material: CD8+ T cells sorted from blood, taken at week 24, from a patient treated with tofacitinib. The receptors shown here come from a human donor with alopecia areata.

The rearrangement uses TRBV7-6 and TRBJ1-2; D is unresolved. V lost 5 bases and J 8 bases, leaving 9 bases between the germline ends. This CDR3 is 11 amino acids long. Per the germline V gene, CDR1 is SGHVS and CDR2 is FNYEAQ. CDR3 amino acids: CASSPPVGYTF. The CDR3 nucleotides read TGTGCCAGCAGCCCTCCAGTCGGCTACACCTTC. Drawing the rest from reference TRBV7-6 and TRBJ1-2, the complete variable domain is GAGVSQSPRYKVTKRGQDVALRCDPISGHVSLYWYRQALGQGPEFLTYFNYEAQQDKSGLPNDRFSAERPEGSISTLTIQRTEQRDSAMYRCASSPPVGYTFGSGTRLTVV.

This sequence joins TRBV4-3 and TRBJ2-1, with 8 bases identical to TRBD2. The germline gives CDR1 LGHNA, CDR2 YSLEER. Germline trimming cut 3 bases from V and 5 bases from J; bases unmatched to any gene: 9. This CDR3 comprises 16 residues. The CDR3 DNA is TGCGCCAGCAGCCAGAGGGCCGGGGGGGCCGACAATGAGCAGTTCTTC. The encoded protein is CASSQRAGGADNEQFF.

On this clone itself: Germline and junction disagree at one end, which may indicate a read error. This chain connects TRBV5-1 to TRBJ2-4; no clear D. Germline V gene data show CDR1 as SGHRS and CDR2 as YFSETQ. The CDR3 contains 15 residues. Here the CDR3 reads CASSSTDSPKSIQYF. CDR3 bases: TGCGCCAGCAGCTCGACCGATTCCCCGAAAAGCATTCAGTACTTC.

The CDR3: CASSQARTSGVNEQFF. CDR3 DNA: TGCGCCAGCAGCCAAGCCCGGACTAGCGGGGTCAATGAGCAGTTCTTC. The chain carries TRBV4-1 and TRBJ2-1, with 12 bases aligning to TRBD2. Germline loops: CDR1 MGHRA, CDR2 YSYEKL. The CDR3 covers 16 residues. The trim removed 1 base at V and 6 bases at J, leaving 4 bases unmatched.

This clone was picked up a small number of times. This sequence joins TRBV4-1 and TRBJ2-7; D is possibly TRBD1 (6 bases). Germline values: CDR1 MGHRA, CDR2 YSYEKL. Trimming stripped 0 bases from V and 0 bases from J, with 12 bases between. CDR3 length equals 16 residues. In DNA, the CDR3 is TGCGCCAGCAGCCAAGAGGACAGTATGAGCTCCTACGAGCAGTACTTC. Amino acid sequence: CASSQEDSMSSYEQYF.

The chain links TRBV27 to TRBJ2-5, with D unresolved. Trimming removed 3 bases from V and 5 bases from J, with 13 bases in between. Germline CDR1 is MNHEY and CDR2 is SMNVEV (reference sequence). The CDR3 has 14 amino acids. The chain's CDR3 is CASSFGETGETQYF. The DNA for the CDR3 is TGTGCCAGCAGTTTTGGGGAAACGGGCGAGACCCAGTACTTC.